This T cell receptor (beta chain) is from a study of T cells in Graves' hyperthyroidism and ophthalmopathy. TCR beta CDR3 regions were amplified from RNA. The TCR CDR3 first-round RT-PCR relied on the HTBI primer set. TCRdb re-derived calls from the multiplex PCR reads in MiXCR, one entry per CDR3 protein. The table lists about 200,000 distinct CDR3 sequences, about 15% of them singletons. The CDR3 consists of 15 residues. Germline V gene lookup returns CDR1 SGHNT and CDR2 YENEEA. The V and J ends lost 5 bases and 5 bases, in that order; junction bases with no gene match: 9. This chain connects TRBV11-3 to TRBJ2-5, with 9 bases that match TRBD1. The source of this sequence is a woman aged 45-59 years with Graves' hyperthyroidism. Sequencing input: blood. The CDR3 reads CASSVRQGGSETQYF. DNA of the CDR3: TGTGCCAGCAGCGTAAGACAGGGGGGGTCGGAGACCCAGTACTTC. Together with reference TRBV11-3 and TRBJ2-5, the CDR3 gives the full variable domain: EAGVVQSPRYKIIEKKQPVAFWCNPISGHNTLYWYLQNLGQGPELLIRYENEEAVDDSQLPKDRFSAERLKGVDSTLKIQPAELGDSAVYLCASSVRQGGSETQYFGPGTRLLVL.